This note documents a single TCR beta chain sequence. What it recognizes is unknown. This sample was included in a study of cytomegalovirus exposure and HLA in healthy donors. Study findings and constraints: Whilst most TCR sequences proved rare, a subset of public TCRs occurred across many donors. Cytomegalovirus status was reportedly diagnosed by the classifier with high specificity and sensitivity.

Donors sampled were nominally healthy, though unrecorded immune exposures were likely. It was with 60 Vbeta and 13 Jbeta primers that the PCR ran. Study processing details: In a later analysis, the count reached 74 million or so unique TCR beta chains, with roughly 12 million shared. This table comes from immunoSEQ multiplex PCR, and its TCRdb copy is limited to in-frame clones, with some not included. V and J calls and clone size come straight from that table; D and trimming were deduced from the DNA. The table includes 150,000 to 200,000 clones, 70% to 90% detected once. This clonotype was obtained from a young man in good health and CMV-seropositive. The sample comprised PBMCs.

DNA for the CDR3: TGTGCCAGCAGCCATCCCAGCACAGATACGCAGTATTTT. Translated, it gives CASSHPSTDTQYF. The chain carries TRBV7-9 and TRBJ2-3; D gene uncertain. This CDR3 has 13 residues. Trimming took off 5 bases at V and 0 bases at J, with 6 bases between the two ends. Germline V lookup: CDR1 SEHNR, CDR2 FQNEAQ (reference sequence).